A single TCR beta chain is shown here with its context. Original handling: By means of reference gene primer amplification, nucleated cell counts were estimated. The repertoire was sequenced with immunoSEQ multiplex PCR; TCRdb's copy has only in-frame clones and lacks some. V and J calls and clone size are copied from that table; D and trimming were computed from the DNA. Among 450,000 or so clones, around 90% were seen once, and the ten largest hold roughly 0.76%. This sample was taken from a study of blood T cell repertoires in COVID-19. Study-wide background: COVID-19 samples, acute and convalescent, were from the United States, Italy and Spain.

V shed 10 bases, J shed 5 bases, and the junction held 7 bases outside the gene matches. Germline V gives CDR1 SNHLY, CDR2 FYNNEI. This CDR3 contains 13 residues. In Seattle, patients joined the study during active infection and were tracked longitudinally. Sequencing was performed on peripheral blood. The V gene is TRBV2, the J gene TRBJ2-5, with 10 bases that match TRBD2. The sequence was collected from a man younger than 35 with COVID-19, enrolled during active disease. CDR3 amino acids: CATLAGAWETQYF. The CDR3 DNA is TGTGCCACCCTAGCGGGAGCGTGGGAGACCCAGTACTTC.